This T cell receptor beta chain derives from a study of T cells in localized non-small cell lung cancer. The study's findings and limits: When the top 100 tumor clones were examined, a median about 60 of them also appeared in the adjacent lung, which was paired and uninvolved. Uninvolved adjacent lung had the highest recorded T cell clonality, with tumor below it.

This clone was found once. The antigen is undetermined. Profiling relied on immunoSEQ multiplex PCR, and the TCRdb table lists in-frame clones only, not all of them. The sample yields 13,000 or so clones, roughly 87% seen once. Here the sequenced sample was peripheral blood mononuclear cells, taken before any cancer treatment. This TCR derives from a man aged 40 to 75 with stage III lung adenocarcinoma.

The chain's CDR3 is CASSAPSLAGYEQYF. The CDR3 nucleotides read TGTGCCAGCAGTGCTCCTTCACTAGCGGGCTACGAGCAGTACTTC. V gene TRBV28 combines with J gene TRBJ2-7; 9 bases fit TRBD2. The CDR3 has 15 amino acids. The junction had 8 bases not matched to a gene; V was cut back by 5 bases and J by 3 bases. CDR1 MDHEN and CDR2 SYDVKM come from the germline V gene.